The 19 T cell receptor beta chains below were found in one sample sequenced in a study of tumor-infiltrating lymphocytes in primary liver carcinoma. Starting material of 450 to 500 ng total RNA yielded TCR beta cDNA via a constant-region primer. For TCR beta, libraries were produced by three nested multiplex PCR rounds using slightly modified ARM-PCR. Amplification in the first two PCR rounds was performed using TRBV1-TRBV30 forward primers and a C-beta reverse primer for about 10 cycles each. TCRdb independently ran MiXCR on the multiplex PCR reads; one entry per CDR3 protein. The sample consists of 99,000 or so distinct CDR3 sequences, roughly 69% of them appearing once. From about 19-30 mg of unsorted bulk tissue, DNA and RNA were co-extracted together. Sequences were obtained from liver tumor tissue from sampling region 5. Subset denoted: tumor region T5, tumor centre. The origin of the receptors is a woman aged 60-70 years with primary liver carcinoma and hepatitis B virus infection.

This clonotype has ten or more counts. V gene TRBV28 combines with J gene TRBJ2-1; D uncertain. V lost 2 bases and J 7 bases, leaving 9 bases between the germline ends. The germline V gene has CDR1 MDHEN and CDR2 SYDVKM. The CDR3 loop spans 13 amino acids. In DNA form, the CDR3 reads TGTGCCAGCAGTTTACCTTGGAGAAATGAGCAGTTCTTC. It translates to CASSLPWRNEQFF.

This chain links TRBV5-1 with TRBJ2-5, with 9 nucleotides matching TRBD1. V dropped 5 bases and J dropped 3; count of bases not matched to a gene: 5. CDR3 length: 14 amino acids. Per germline, CDR1 SGHRS and CDR2 YFSETQ. Written as DNA, the CDR3 is TGCGCCAGCAGACCCGGGACAGGGAAAGAGACCCAGTACTTC. It is translated as CASRPGTGKETQYF.

Judged by abundance, this clonotype is medium-sized. The chain combines TRBV11-2 with TRBJ1-2; D remains unclear. Trimming took off 1 base at V and 2 bases at J, with 8 bases between the two ends. The CDR3 contains 14 residues. Per germline, CDR1 SGHAT and CDR2 FQNNGV. Here the CDR3 DNA reads TGTGCCAGCAGCTTAGGACCAGAAAACTATGGCTACACCTTC. It translates to CASSLGPENYGYTF.

This chain joins TRBV11-2 and TRBJ2-7; TRBD2 aligns across 14 bases. Per the germline V gene, CDR1 is SGHAT and CDR2 is FQNNGV. The CDR3 covers 20 residues. With 5 bases clipped from V and 2 bases from J, the junction kept 17 bases outside the gene matches. CDR3 DNA sequence: TGTGCCAGCAGCGACATTTCCCGACTAGCGGGAGGGCAGGAACCCTACGAGCAGTACTTC. Residues: CASSDISRLAGGQEPYEQYF.

Comment on this clonotype: A single base separates this from a much larger clone, so it may be a read error. The rearrangement uses TRBV28 and TRBJ2-7; TRBD1 matches at 10 bases. Germline V gene sequence: CDR1 MDHEN, CDR2 SYDVKM. This CDR3 is built from 15 residues. As DNA, the CDR3 is TGTGCCAGCAGAGAGACTGGGACAGGGGTCTACGAGCAGAACTTC. Protein sequence: CASRETGTGVYEQNF.

In this sample, this clonotype turned up once. This may come from a read error, since a much larger clone is one base off. This chain uses TRBV5-1 with TRBJ2-2, with a weak D call TRBD2 (5 bases). The CDR3 runs to 13 residues. The ends were cut back, 6 bases at V and 4 bases at J, with 10 bases in the middle. Germline V lookup: CDR1 SGHRS, CDR2 YFSETQ. CDR3 sequence: CASNPGSTGELFF. CDR3 nucleotide sequence: TGCGCCAGCAATCCGGGGAGCACCGGGGAGCTGTTTTTT.

This clonotype has just a few counts. The chain carries TRBV7-2 and TRBJ2-7; D is perhaps TRBD1 or TRBD2 (5 bases each). The germline V gene encodes CDR1 SGHTA and CDR2 FQGNSA. The CDR3 consists of 16 residues. Trimming pared 2 bases from V and 0 bases from J, leaving 14 bases between. CDR3 residues: CASSLFGGSSSYEQYF. Here the CDR3 DNA reads TGTGCCAGCAGCTTATTTGGGGGTTCAAGCTCCTACGAGCAGTACTTC.

This clonotype was detected only once. This chain joins TRBV11-3 and TRBJ2-1; D perhaps matches TRBD2 (7 bases). Trimming stripped 4 bases from V and 16 bases from J, with 32 bases between. Germline CDR1 is SGHNT and CDR2 is YENEEA. The CDR3 is made up of 17 amino acids. The CDR3 protein is CASSSRGARIMGNGHFF. The CDR3 nucleotides read TGTGCCAGCAGCTCCCGGGGGGCGCGGATCATGGGCAATGGGCACTTCTTC.

Comments on this clonotype: Mismatch with germline at one junction end may stem from a read error. V gene TRBV11-2 combines with J gene TRBJ2-1; D might be TRBD2 (6 bases). The CDR3 runs 15 residues. Germline loops: CDR1 SGHAT, CDR2 FQNNGV. CDR3 nucleotides: TGTGCCAGCAGCTTCACATCACCGTCCACGGGGGAACAGTTTTTC. Protein sequence: CASSFTSPSTGEQFF.

Note on this clonotype: An end of the junction differs from the germline gene, which may be a read error. The chain uses TRBV28 and TRBJ2-1, with D possibly TRBD1 on 8 matching bases. This CDR3 contains 14 residues. The V gene's germline CDR1 is MDHEN and CDR2 SYDVKM. CDR3 bases: TGTGCCTGCAGTTACCTCAACAGGGGGGGTGAGCAGTTCTTC. Encoded protein: CACSYLNRGGEQFF.

The J gene is TRBJ2-3, the V gene TRBV11-2, with TRBD1 identical over 8 bases. V trimming: 8 bases; J trimming: 6 bases; junction bases outside the gene matches: 13. The CDR3 runs 15 residues. Looked up from germline, CDR1 is SGHAT and CDR2 is FQNNGV. The CDR3 DNA reads TGTGCCAGCCGGCCGGGGTCAGGGGGCAGGGATACGCAGTATTTT. It encodes CASRPGSGGRDTQYF.

In its sample, this clonotype was seen once. One end of the junction does not line up with germline, which may come from a read error. The chain couples TRBV11-1 to TRBJ2-3; TRBD2 matches at 7 bases. CDR1 and CDR2 from the germline V gene are SGHAT and FQDESV (reference sequence). The CDR3 contains 14 residues. The CDR3 here is CTSSLRQPAGESLF. The CDR3 nucleotides read TGTACCAGCAGCTTAAGGCAACCTGCGGGAGAGTCTCTCTTT.

Regarding this clonotype: The junction departs from the called germline gene at one end, perhaps through a read error. The chain employs TRBV12-3 or TRBV12-4 and TRBJ2-6; 9 bases line up with TRBD1. CDR3 length: 17 residues. The CDR3 bases are TGTGTCAGCAGTCCAGGACAGGGGAGTACTGGGGCCAACGTCCTGACTTTC. This sequence encodes CVSSPGQGSTGANVLTF.

A remark on this clonotype: It may be a read error: a sequence one base away is much more abundant. The J gene is TRBJ2-1, the V gene TRBV5-1; 7 bases align to TRBD2. Germline values: CDR1 SGHRS, CDR2 YFSETQ. This CDR3 has 14 residues. This chain's CDR3 is CASSFAGAVNEQSF. For the CDR3, the DNA is TGCGCCAGCAGCTTTGCGGGAGCGGTCAATGAGCAGTCCTTC. Drawing the rest from reference TRBV5-1 and TRBJ2-1, the complete variable domain is KAGVTQTPRYLIKTRGQQVTLSCSPISGHRSVSWYQQTPGQGLQFLFEYFSETQRNKGNFPGRFSGRQFSNSRSEMNVSTLELGDSALYLCASSFAGAVNEQSFGPGTRLTVL.

V is TRBV6-5 and J is TRBJ2-7; the D gene is possibly TRBD1 (5 bases). V lost 5 bases and J 8 bases, leaving 19 bases between the germline ends. This CDR3 contains 14 residues. Per the germline V gene, CDR1 is MNHEY and CDR2 is SVGAGI. The chain's CDR3 is CASSITSAGNKQYF. The CDR3 coding sequence is TGTGCCAGCAGTATTACCTCGGCAGGGAATAAGCAGTACTTC.

This clonotype was picked up a small number of times. This rearrangement joins TRBV7-9 to TRBJ2-7; perhaps TRBD1 as D (6 bases). CDR1 is SEHNR and CDR2 is FQNEAQ in the germline V gene (reference sequence). V dropped 4 bases and J dropped 0 bases, with 13 bases sitting between them. This CDR3 is built from 15 residues. The CDR3 loop is CASSSDRRYSYEQYF. Written as DNA, the CDR3 is TGTGCCAGCAGCTCCGACAGGCGATACTCCTACGAGCAGTACTTC.

V and J are TRBV12-3 or TRBV12-4 and TRBJ1-5; TRBD1 might be the D (6 bases). The CDR3 sequence is 16 residues long. Trimming removed 1 base at V and 6 bases at J, with 16 bases between. CDR3 DNA sequence: TGTGCCAGCAGTTTAGACTGGGGGGCGGGGTCTCAGCCCCAGCATTTT. Translation: CASSLDWGAGSQPQHF.

A word on this clonotype: A much more abundant neighbour one base away suggests this may be a read error. The chain is built from TRBV7-9 and TRBJ1-2; D perhaps matches TRBD1 (5 bases). CDR3 length: 14 amino acids. Germline-derived CDR1 and CDR2 are SEHNR and FQNEAQ (reference sequence). The CDR3 DNA reads as TGTGCCGGCAGCGCGGGCCAGGGCAACTATGGCTACACCTTC. Translating it yields CAGSAGQGNYGYTF.

As concerns this clonotype: At one of its ends the junction is not consistent with the germline gene, which may arise from a read error. The DNA of the CDR3 is TGTGCCAGCAACTTCGGACAGGGATTATTCTACGAGCAGTGCTTC. This encodes CASNFGQGLFYEQCF. The chain employs TRBV11-2 and TRBJ2-7; TRBD1 agrees at 8 bases. The CDR3 sequence is 15 residues long. The germline V gene encodes CDR1 SGHAT and CDR2 FQNNGV.